The 10 T cell receptor beta chains listed next were all sequenced from one sample in a study of T cell clonality in common variable immunodeficiency. Assay used: immunoSEQ multiplex PCR; TCRdb lists only in-frame clones, some missing. The sample has approximately 44,000 clones, none seen only once. Sequenced input: peripheral blood mononuclear cells. The source of these receptors is a person aged 18 to 75 in good health.

In its sample, this clone was seen many times. With the read ending 3 residues before the CDR3 end, the germline J gene is used to fill in that end. V is TRBV7-6 and J is TRBJ2-7; 7 nucleotides agree with TRBD1. There are 14 residues in the CDR3. CDR1 and CDR2 from the germline V gene are SGHVS and FNYEAQ. The V and J ends lost 5 bases and 5 bases, in that order; junction bases with no gene match: 9. The CDR3 bases that were read are TGTGCCAGCAGCCCCAGACAGGGTCGACACGAG. Translating it yields CASSPRQGRHE. The whole CDR3 protein reads CASSPRQGRHEQYF.

Ten or more counts support this clone. The read terminates 3 residues ahead of where the CDR3 ends, so the germline J gene completes it. The chain is built from TRBV5-1 and TRBJ2-1, with D tentatively TRBD1 (5 bases). The CDR3 consists of 17 residues. Germline CDR1 reads SGHRS; CDR2 reads YFSETQ. V was trimmed by 5 bases and J by 1 base, leaving 19 bases between them. CDR3 amino acids: CASSFTGSAGSYNEQFF. CDR3 bases read: TGCGCCAGCAGTTTTACCGGGTCGGCAGGGTCCTACAATGAG.

This clone was seen ten or more times. The read finishes 3 residues shy of the CDR3 end, and the germline J gene is used to complete it. V is TRBV7-9 and J is TRBJ1-1; TRBD1 matches at 9 bases. The germline V gene has CDR1 SEHNR and CDR2 FQNEAQ (reference sequence). The junction had 2 bases not matched to a gene; V was cut back by 2 bases and J by 1 base. This CDR3 spans 15 amino acids. CDR3 DNA (partial): TGTGCCAGCAGCTTACGGACAGGGGAGAACACTGAA. Amino acids: CASSLRTGENTE. The CDR3 in its entirety is CASSLRTGENTEAFF.

This clone was observed at least ten times. The CDR3: CASSVQGGAYEQYF. The CDR3 DNA, read in part, is TGTGCCAGCAGCGTGCAGGGAGGAGCCTACGAG. The chain carries TRBV9 and TRBJ2-7; possibly TRBD2 for D (6 bases). The read ends 3 residues early relative to the CDR3; the germline J gene fills the gap. Germline CDR1 and CDR2: SGDLS and YYNGEE. V was trimmed by 2 bases and J by 2 bases, leaving 11 bases between them. The CDR3 runs to 14 residues.

This clone has at least ten counts. From the germline J gene comes the end of the CDR3, since the read stops 3 residues before it. The V and J genes are TRBV5-5 and TRBJ1-1, with D possibly being TRBD1 (6 bases). The CDR3 has 15 amino acids. V gave up 1 base and J gave up 3 bases, with 13 bases separating them. CDR1 is SGHKS and CDR2 is YYEKEE in the germline V gene (reference sequence). CDR3 DNA, as far as it was read: TGTGCCAGCAGCTTGAGCGGGGGCGCTCACACTGAA. It encodes CASSLSGGAHTE. The entire CDR3 protein is CASSLSGGAHTEAFF.

This clone occurred a few times. The observed sequence ends 3 residues before the CDR3 terminus, with the missing tail filled in from the germline J gene. The rearrangement uses TRBV5-5 and TRBJ2-7; tentative D call: TRBD2 (5 bases). V gave up 0 bases and J gave up 2 bases, with 12 bases separating them. The CDR3 spans 15 residues. Germline-derived CDR1 and CDR2 are SGHKS and YYEKEE (reference sequence). The sequenced part of the CDR3 DNA is TGTGCCAGCAGCTTGGACGGCGGGTATACCTACGAG. This translates into CASSLDGGYTYE. The whole CDR3 sequence reads CASSLDGGYTYEQYF.

This clone was detected many times. The read comes to an end 3 residues before the CDR3 does, leaving the germline J gene to fill in the end. This chain uses TRBV29-1 with TRBJ1-2; 9 positions match TRBD1. The germline V gene encodes CDR1 SQVTM and CDR2 ANQGSEA. The V segment lost 4 bases and the J segment 7 bases; nucleotides outside the gene matches: 7. The CDR3 has 13 amino acids. CDR3 bases read: TGCAGCGTTGTACCACAGGGGGCGGGTGGC. It encodes CSVVPQGAGG. The whole CDR3 protein is CSVVPQGAGGYTF.

This clone was seen repeatedly, ten times or more. The CDR3 end falls 3 residues outside the read, so it is completed with the germline J gene. The J gene is TRBJ2-7, the V gene TRBV18, with TRBD1 matching over 7 bases. The CDR3 is 15 amino acids. J lost 0 bases, V lost 2 bases, and 4 bases had no gene match. Germline values: CDR1 KGHSH, CDR2 LQKENI. The part of the CDR3 DNA that was read is TGTGCCAGCTCACCAGCAGGGGGAAGCTCCTACGAG. Residues: CASSPAGGSSYE. The complete CDR3 reads CASSPAGGSSYEQYF.

As to this clone: The read comes to an end 3 residues before the CDR3 does, leaving the germline J gene to fill in the end. The V gene is TRBV19, the J gene TRBJ2-7, with 8 bases aligning to TRBD1. The germline CDR1 and CDR2 sequences are LNHDA and SQIVND (reference sequence). There are 15 residues in the CDR3. V gave up 3 bases and J gave up 2 bases; unmatched junction bases: 6. CDR3 DNA (partial): TGTGCCAGTAGTATTGCGTGGACAGGGCCCTACGAG. Its translation: CASSIAWTGPYE. In full, the CDR3 reads CASSIAWTGPYEQYF. The whole variable domain, remainder taken from reference TRBV19 and TRBJ2-7, is DGGITQSPKYLFRKEGQNVTLSCEQNLNHDAMYWYRQDPGQGLRLIYYSQIVNDFQKGDIAEGYSVSREKKESFPLTVTSAQKNPTAFYLCASSIAWTGPYEQYFGPGTRLTVT.

This clone has ten or more counts. The sequence runs out 3 residues before the end of the CDR3; the remainder is reconstructed from the germline J gene. The V and J genes are TRBV4-1 and TRBJ1-1; 7 bases are shared with TRBD1. J was trimmed by 0 bases and V by 1 base; bases with no gene match: 5. Germline values: CDR1 MGHRA, CDR2 YSYEKL. The CDR3 covers 16 residues. The CDR3: CASSQGGRGVNTEAFF. The CDR3 bases that were read are TGCGCCAGCAGCCAAGGAGGCAGGGGGGTGAACACTGAA.